The T cell receptor (beta chain) described here comes from a study of T cells in Graves' hyperthyroidism and ophthalmopathy. Study overall: Peripheral blood samples were taken at initial diagnosis, prior to any treatment. Study-wide points: Classification by a 13 V-J model distinguished ophthalmopathy from stable hyperthyroidism.

Researchers defined stable Graves' hyperthyroidism as no ophthalmopathy progression within 18 months. Comments on this clonotype: Its target is not known.

CDR1 and CDR2 (germline): MNHEY, SVGEGT. Trimming took 1 base from V and 4 from J, leaving 8 bases between them. The CDR3 is 14 amino acids. TCR beta CDR3 region amplification was performed from RNA transcripts. The TCR CDR3 was amplified in a first-round RT-PCR using the HTBI primer set. TCRdb processed the multiplex PCR reads anew with MiXCR; each CDR3 protein has one entry. This table holds approximately 510,000 distinct CDR3 sequences, less than 25% found once. This receptor was obtained from a man aged 18 to 29 with Graves' hyperthyroidism. V and J are TRBV6-2 or TRBV6-3 and TRBJ1-5, with D unclear. Material for sequencing was blood. Written as DNA, the CDR3 is TGTGCCAGCAGTTACTGGAGGGCTAATCAGCCCCAGCATTTT. Amino acids: CASSYWRANQPQHF.